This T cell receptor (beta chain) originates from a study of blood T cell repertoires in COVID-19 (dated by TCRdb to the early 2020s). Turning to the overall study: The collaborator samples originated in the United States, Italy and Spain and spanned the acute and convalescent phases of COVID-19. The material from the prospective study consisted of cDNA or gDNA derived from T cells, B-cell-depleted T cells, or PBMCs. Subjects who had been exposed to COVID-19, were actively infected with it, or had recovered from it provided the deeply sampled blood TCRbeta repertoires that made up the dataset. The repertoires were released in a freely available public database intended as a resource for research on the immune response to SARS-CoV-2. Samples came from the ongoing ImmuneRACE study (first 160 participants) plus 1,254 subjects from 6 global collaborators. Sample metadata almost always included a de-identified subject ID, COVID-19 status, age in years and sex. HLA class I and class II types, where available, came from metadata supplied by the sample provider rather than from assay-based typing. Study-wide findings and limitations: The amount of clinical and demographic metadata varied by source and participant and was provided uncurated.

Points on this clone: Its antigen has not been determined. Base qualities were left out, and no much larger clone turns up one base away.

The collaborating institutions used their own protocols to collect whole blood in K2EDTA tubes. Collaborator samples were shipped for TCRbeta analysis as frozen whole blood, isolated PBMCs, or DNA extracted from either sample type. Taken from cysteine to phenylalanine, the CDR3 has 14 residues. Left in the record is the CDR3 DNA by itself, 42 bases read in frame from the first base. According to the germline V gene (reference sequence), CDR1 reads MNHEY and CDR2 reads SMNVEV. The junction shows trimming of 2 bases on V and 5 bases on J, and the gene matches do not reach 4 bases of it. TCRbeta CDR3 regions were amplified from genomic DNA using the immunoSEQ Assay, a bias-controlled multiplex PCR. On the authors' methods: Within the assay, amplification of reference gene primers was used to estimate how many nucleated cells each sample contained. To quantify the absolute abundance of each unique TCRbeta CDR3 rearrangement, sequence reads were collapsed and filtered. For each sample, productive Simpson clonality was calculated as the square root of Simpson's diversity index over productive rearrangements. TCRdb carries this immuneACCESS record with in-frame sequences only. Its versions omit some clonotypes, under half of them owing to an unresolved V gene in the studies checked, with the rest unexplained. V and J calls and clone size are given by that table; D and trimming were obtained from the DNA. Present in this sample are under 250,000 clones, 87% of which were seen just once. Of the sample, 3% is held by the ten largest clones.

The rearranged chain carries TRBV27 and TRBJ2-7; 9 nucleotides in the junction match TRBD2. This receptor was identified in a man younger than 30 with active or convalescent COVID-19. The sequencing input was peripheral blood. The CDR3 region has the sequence CASSLLAGLNEQYF. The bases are TGTGCCAGCAGTTTACTAGCGGGGTTGAACGAGCAGTACTTC.